This entry lists 10 T cell receptor beta chains sequenced from one sample in a study of identifying expanded T cells in peripheral blood. The repertoire was sequenced with immunoSEQ multiplex PCR; TCRdb's copy has only in-frame clones and lacks some. The sample includes about 80,000 clones, 84% of them seen just once. Input material: blood. Receptors originate from a person between 18 and 70 years old in good health.

The rearrangement joins TRBV7-9 to TRBJ2-1, with 9 bases aligning to TRBD2. The CDR3 totals 17 residues. Germline CDR1 is SEHNR and CDR2 is FQNEAQ (reference sequence). The junction had 9 bases not matched to a gene; V was cut back by 5 bases and J by 1 base. CDR3 in DNA: TGTGCCAGCAGCAAAATAGCGGGAGCAGCGTCCTACAATGAGCAGTTCTTC. Protein: CASSKIAGAASYNEQFF.

The rearrangement uses TRBV4-3 and TRBJ1-2; possible D gene TRBD1, 5 bases. The CDR3 spans 16 residues. V gave up 0 bases and J gave up 3 bases, with 14 bases separating them. Germline assignment: CDR1 LGHNA and CDR2 YSLEER. Here the CDR3 reads CASSQELRGVDYGYTF. The CDR3 DNA sequence: TGCGCCAGCAGCCAAGAGCTTCGGGGGGTCGACTATGGCTACACCTTC.

The genes are TRBV6-5 and TRBJ1-4, with TRBD1 identical over 7 bases. Germline V lookup: CDR1 MNHEY, CDR2 SVGAGI. The CDR3 contains 12 residues. The V segment lost 6 bases and the J segment 16 bases; nucleotides outside the gene matches: 11. CDR3 protein: CASSPGQSSWFF. As DNA, the CDR3 is TGTGCCAGCAGCCCGGGACAGTCGTCATGGTTTTTT.

The rearrangement links TRBV6-6 to TRBJ1-1; D uncertain. Germline V gene lookup returns CDR1 MNHNY and CDR2 SVGAGI (reference sequence). The CDR3 has 15 residues. V was clipped by 7 bases and J by 4 bases, with 19 bases between them. This CDR3 is CASTPLTGRGTEAFF. In DNA, the CDR3 is TGTGCCAGCACCCCACTAACCGGTCGCGGCACTGAAGCTTTCTTT.

The chain combines TRBV19 with TRBJ1-5, with a possible D match to TRBD1 (6 bases). V was trimmed by 4 bases and J by 4 bases, leaving 14 bases between them. This CDR3 comprises 15 residues. Germline CDR1 LNHDA, CDR2 SQIVND (reference sequence). The CDR3 DNA sequence: TGTGCCAGTAGTAGGGACACCCCGGGGAATCAGCCCCAGCATTTT. Translating it yields CASSRDTPGNQPQHF. The full variable domain, with the rest looked up from reference TRBV19 and TRBJ1-5, is DGGITQSPKYLFRKEGQNVTLSCEQNLNHDAMYWYRQDPGQGLRLIYYSQIVNDFQKGDIAEGYSVSREKKESFPLTVTSAQKNPTAFYLCASSRDTPGNQPQHFGDGTRLSIL.

This clone was observed a single time. The rearrangement uses TRBV29-1 and TRBJ2-5; 8 bases are a match to TRBD2. CDR3 length: 11 amino acids. CDR1 is SQVTM, CDR2 ANQGSEA, per germline. CDR3 loop: CTGGGLETQYF. The DNA for the CDR3 is TGCACCGGGGGGGGGCTGGAGACCCAGTACTTC. The full variable domain, with the rest looked up from reference TRBV29-1 and TRBJ2-5, is SAVISQKPSRDICQRGTSLTIQCQVDSQVTMMFWYRQQPGQSLTLIATANQGSEATYESGFVIDKFPISRPNLTFSTLTVSNMSPEDSSIYLCTGGGLETQYFGPGTRLLVL.

The chain uses TRBV7-2 and TRBJ2-3; D may be TRBD2 (6 bases). V was pared by 1 base and J by 3 bases, with 17 bases between. The CDR3 is 17 amino acids. CDR1 is SGHTA, CDR2 FQGNSA, per germline. CDR3 nucleotides: TGTGCCAGCAGCTTAGTGGCGGGAATCCTCCGAACAGATACGCAGTATTTT. Translating it yields CASSLVAGILRTDTQYF.

This clone was detected a few times. This chain joins TRBV21-1 and TRBJ1-4. TRBV21-1 is labeled a pseudogene. CDR3 length: 12 residues. The CDR3 coding sequence is TGTGCCAGCAGGGACCTTACTGAAAAACTGTTTTTT. It specifies CASRDLTEKLFF.

The rearrangement links TRBV10-3 to TRBJ1-1, with a possible D match to TRBD1 (6 bases). The CDR3 has 13 amino acids. Germline lookup yields CDR1 ENHRY and CDR2 SYGVKD. Trimming took 5 bases from V and 3 from J, leaving 10 bases between them. DNA of the CDR3: TGTGCCATCAGTAGGGAGGGGGACACTGAAGCTTTCTTT. As protein: CAISREGDTEAFF.

The chain is built from TRBV7-9 and TRBJ1-5; TRBD1 matches 11 bases. From germline, CDR1 is SEHNR and CDR2 FQNEAQ (reference sequence). Trimming cost V 5 bases and J 0 bases; bases outside gene matches: 9. This CDR3 contains 18 residues. The CDR3 DNA reads TGTGCCAGCAGCCGAAGTGGACAGGGGGCGCATAGCAATCAGCCCCAGCATTTT. Amino acids: CASSRSGQGAHSNQPQHF.